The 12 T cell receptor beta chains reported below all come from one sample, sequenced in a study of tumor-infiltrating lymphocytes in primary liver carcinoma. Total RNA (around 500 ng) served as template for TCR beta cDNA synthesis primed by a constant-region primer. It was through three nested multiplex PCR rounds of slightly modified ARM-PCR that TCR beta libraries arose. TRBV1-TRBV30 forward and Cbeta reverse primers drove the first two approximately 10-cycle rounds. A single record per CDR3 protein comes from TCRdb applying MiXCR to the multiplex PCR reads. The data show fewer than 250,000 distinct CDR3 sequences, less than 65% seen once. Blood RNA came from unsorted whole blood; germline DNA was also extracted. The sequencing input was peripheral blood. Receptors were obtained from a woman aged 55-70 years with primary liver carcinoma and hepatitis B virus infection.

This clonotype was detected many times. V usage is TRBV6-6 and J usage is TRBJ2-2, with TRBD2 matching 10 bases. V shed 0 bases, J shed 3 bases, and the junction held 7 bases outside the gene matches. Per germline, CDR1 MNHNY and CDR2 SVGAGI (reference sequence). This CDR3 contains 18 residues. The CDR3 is CASSYSASGSGDTGELFF. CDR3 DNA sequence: TGTGCCAGCAGTTACTCTGCTAGCGGGAGTGGGGACACCGGGGAGCTGTTTTTT.

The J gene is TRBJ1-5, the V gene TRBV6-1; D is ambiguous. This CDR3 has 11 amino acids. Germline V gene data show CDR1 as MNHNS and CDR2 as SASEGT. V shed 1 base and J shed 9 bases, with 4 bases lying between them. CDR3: CASSEGGPQHF. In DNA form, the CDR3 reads TGTGCCAGCAGTGAAGGAGGGCCCCAGCATTTT.

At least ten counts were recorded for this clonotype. For the CDR3, the DNA is TGCGCCAGCAGTGATACAGGGTCGAACACTGAAGCTTTCTTT. Protein product: CASSDTGSNTEAFF. V usage is TRBV10-2 and J usage is TRBJ1-1, with D possibly TRBD1 on 6 matching bases. Looked up from germline, CDR1 is WSHSY and CDR2 is SAAADI. CDR3 length: 14 amino acids. V was pared by 3 bases and J by 1 base, with 9 bases between.

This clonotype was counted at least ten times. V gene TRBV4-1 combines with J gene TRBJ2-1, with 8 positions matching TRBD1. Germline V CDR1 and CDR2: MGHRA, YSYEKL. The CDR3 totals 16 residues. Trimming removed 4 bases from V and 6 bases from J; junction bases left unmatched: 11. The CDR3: CASSPMGAGGGNEQFF. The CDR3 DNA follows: TGCGCCAGCAGCCCGATGGGCGCAGGGGGCGGCAATGAGCAGTTCTTC.

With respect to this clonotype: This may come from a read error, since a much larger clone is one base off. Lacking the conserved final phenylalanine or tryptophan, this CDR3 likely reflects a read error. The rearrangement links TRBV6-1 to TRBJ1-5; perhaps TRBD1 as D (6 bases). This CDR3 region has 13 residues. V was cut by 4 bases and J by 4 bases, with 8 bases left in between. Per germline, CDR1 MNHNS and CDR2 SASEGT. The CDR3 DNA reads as TGTGCCAGCAGTGTAGGGGGTAATCAGCCCCAGCATCTT. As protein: CASSVGGNQPQHL.

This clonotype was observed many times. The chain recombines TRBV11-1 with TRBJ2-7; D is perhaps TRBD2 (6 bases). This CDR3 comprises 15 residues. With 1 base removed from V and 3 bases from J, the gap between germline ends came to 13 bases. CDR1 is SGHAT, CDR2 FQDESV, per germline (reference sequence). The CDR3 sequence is CASSLGAGSRYEQYF. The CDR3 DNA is TGTGCCAGCAGCTTAGGTGCGGGAAGCCGCTACGAGCAGTACTTC.

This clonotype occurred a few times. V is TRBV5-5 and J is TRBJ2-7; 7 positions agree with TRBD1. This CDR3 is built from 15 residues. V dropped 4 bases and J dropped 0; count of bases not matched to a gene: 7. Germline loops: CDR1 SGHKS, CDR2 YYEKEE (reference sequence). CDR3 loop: CASSPTRDSSYEQYF. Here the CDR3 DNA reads TGTGCCAGCAGCCCTACCAGGGACAGCTCCTACGAGCAGTACTTC. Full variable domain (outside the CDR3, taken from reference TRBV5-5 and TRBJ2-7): DAGVTQSPTHLIKTRGQQVTLRCSPISGHKSVSWYQQVLGQGPQFIFQYYEKEERGRGNFPDRFSARQFPNYSSELNVNALLLGDSALYLCASSPTRDSSYEQYFGPGTRLTVT.

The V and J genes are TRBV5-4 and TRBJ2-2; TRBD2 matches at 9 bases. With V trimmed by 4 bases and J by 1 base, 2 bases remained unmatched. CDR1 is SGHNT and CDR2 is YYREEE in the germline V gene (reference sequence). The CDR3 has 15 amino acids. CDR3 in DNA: TGTGCCAGCAGCACGACTAGCGGGAACACCGGGGAGCTGTTTTTT. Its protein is CASSTTSGNTGELFF.

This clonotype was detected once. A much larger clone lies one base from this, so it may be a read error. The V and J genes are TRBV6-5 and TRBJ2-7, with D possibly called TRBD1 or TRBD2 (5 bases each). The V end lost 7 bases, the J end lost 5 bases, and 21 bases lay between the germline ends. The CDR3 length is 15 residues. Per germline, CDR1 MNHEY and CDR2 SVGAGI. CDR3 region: CASTDSGAGIHEQYF. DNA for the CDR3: TGTGCCAGCACCGATTCCGGGGCAGGGATCCACGAGCAGTACTTC.

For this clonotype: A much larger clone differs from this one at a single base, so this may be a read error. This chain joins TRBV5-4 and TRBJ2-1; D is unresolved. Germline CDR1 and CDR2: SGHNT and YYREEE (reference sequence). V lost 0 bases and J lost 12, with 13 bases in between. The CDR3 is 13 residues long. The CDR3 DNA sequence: TGTGCCAGCAGCTTGGAGGTAGCAGATGTGCAGTTCTTC. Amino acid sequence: CASSLEVADVQFF.

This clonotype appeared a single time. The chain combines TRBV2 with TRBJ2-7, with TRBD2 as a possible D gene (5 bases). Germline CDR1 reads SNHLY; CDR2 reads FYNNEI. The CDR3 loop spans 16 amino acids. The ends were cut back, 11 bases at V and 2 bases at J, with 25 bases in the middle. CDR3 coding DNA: TGTGCCCTAAATAACGGGCGAGCGGAATTAACCTACGAGCAGTACTTC. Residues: CALNNGRAELTYEQYF. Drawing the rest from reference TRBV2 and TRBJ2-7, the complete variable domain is EPEVTQTPSHQVTQMGQEVILRCVPISNHLYFYWYRQILGQKVEFLVSFYNNEISEKSEIFDDQFSVERPDGSNFTLKIRSTKLEDSAMYFCALNNGRAELTYEQYFGPGTRLTVT.

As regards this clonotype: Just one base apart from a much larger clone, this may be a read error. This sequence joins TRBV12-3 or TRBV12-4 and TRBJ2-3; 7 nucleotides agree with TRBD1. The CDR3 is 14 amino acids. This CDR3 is CARSLTGSPDTQYF. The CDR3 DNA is TGTGCCAGAAGTTTGACAGGGTCTCCAGATACGCAGTATTTT.